This TCR beta chain was identified in a study of T-cell memory formation after mild COVID-19. Using its own MiXCR run on the 5' RACE reads, TCRdb lists one record per CDR3 protein. The sample has around 55,000 distinct CDR3 sequences; more than 8% are singletons. The CDR3 is made up of 15 amino acids. The V gene's germline CDR1 is SGDLS and CDR2 YYNGEE. V was shortened by 0 bases and J by 3 bases, with 7 bases between the two germline ends. The chain is built from TRBV9 and TRBJ2-6; tentatively, D is TRBD1 (6 bases). Sequencing used PBMCs or a T cell subset sorted from them (not recorded which). The sequence was obtained from a young man who had mild COVID-19 (a few samples of this study predate the infection). Cell type and time point are not known. CDR3 DNA sequence: TGTGCCAGCAGCGTAGACAGGGTTGGGGCCAACGTCCTGACTTTC. Translated: CASSVDRVGANVLTF.